One T cell receptor beta chain is described in this entry. Its antigen is still unknown. No quality values exist for individual bases; no much larger clone is one base distant. Library generation was performed with the immunoSEQ multiplex PCR assay. TCRdb obtained this table from immuneACCESS and retained in-frame rearrangements with V and J assigned. These tables miss some clones; where compared with another copy, unresolved V genes account for less than half of the shortfall, and the remainder is unexplained. This sample holds about 82,000 clones; around 87% were observed only once. The ten largest clones represent 20% to 25% of the sample. Compared with germline, V lacks 4 bases and J lacks 7 bases; bases without a gene match: 4. The CDR3 contains 13 residues, cysteine and phenylalanine counted. The read is trimmed to its CDR3 DNA, 39 bases read in frame from base 1. In the germline V gene, CDR1 corresponds to KGHDR and CDR2 to SFDVKD.

The data were taken from a study of control samples from healthy donors and cancer patients (dated by TCRdb to the early 2020s). Recombination linked TRBV24-1 to TRBJ1-1, with TRBD1 matching 8 junction bases. The origin of this receptor is a man in his forties or fifties in good health. What was sequenced was blood. The DNA reads TGTGCCACCAGTGAAAGGACAGGGAGTGAAGCTTTCTTT. Its translation reads: CATSERTGSEAFF.